This T cell receptor beta chain emerged from a study of cytomegalovirus exposure and HLA in healthy donors. Study-wide results and caveats: The study flagged some 170 TCR beta chains as cytomegalovirus-associated. Further analysis was carried out later, and it showed several of the most significant clusters appearing linked to common viral pathogens. For most TCR beta V segments, an earlier analysis put the productive rate at about 87% or about 30% of the time. Later on, analysis showed that most CMV-associated TCR beta chains appeared to be HLA-restricted.

Trimming pared 5 bases from V and 4 bases from J, leaving 15 bases between. This CDR3 has 15 residues. Germline V gives CDR1 MNHEY, CDR2 SVGAGI. 60 Vbeta and 13 Jbeta primers were used in PCR. Produced via immunoSEQ multiplex PCR; TCRdb's table is partial and in-frame only. The table shows 100,000 to 150,000 clones, with roughly four fifths occurring only once. Regarding this clone: Its antigen is unknown.

The chain uses TRBV6-5 and TRBJ1-5, with TRBD1 as a possible D gene (5 bases). The clonotype was recovered from a boy between 10 and 17 years old in good health and CMV-seronegative. Sequencing was performed on PBMCs. The CDR3 loop reads CASSKVGLHNQPQHF. The CDR3 DNA sequence: TGTGCCAGCAGTAAAGTGGGACTACATAATCAGCCCCAGCATTTT.